The 4 T cell receptor beta chains given below trace back to one sample, sequenced in a study of blood T cell repertoires in COVID-19. Sequenced by immunoSEQ multiplex PCR; TCRdb stores in-frame clones only, minus some. The sample yields roughly 280,000 clones, 80% to 90% seen once. Sequenced material: peripheral blood. These TCRs come from a woman aged 70-85 years with acute or convalescent COVID-19.

The V gene is TRBV20-1, the J gene TRBJ1-1; D ambiguous. The CDR3 is 11 amino acids. The germline CDR1 and CDR2 sequences are DFQATT and SNEGSKA (reference sequence). CDR3 residues: CRGGMNTEAFF. CDR3 bases: TGCAGGGGAGGGATGAACACTGAAGCTTTCTTT.

The chain combines TRBV5-1 with TRBJ2-1; D perhaps matches TRBD2 (6 bases). Germline loops: CDR1 SGHRS, CDR2 YFSETQ. Deletions cut 1 base from V and 8 bases from J, with 19 bases between. This CDR3 comprises 16 residues. The CDR3 DNA follows: TGCGCCAGCAGCTTGCTTGTAGGGGAGGTCTCGGATGAGCAGTTCTTC. This translates into CASSLLVGEVSDEQFF.

The chain is built from TRBV30 and TRBJ2-1; a possible D gene is TRBD1 (6 bases). This CDR3 contains 12 residues. Trimming removed 4 bases at V and 9 bases at J, with 13 bases between. The germline V gene has CDR1 GTSNPN and CDR2 SVGIG (reference sequence). CDR3 coding DNA: TGTGCCTGGACGACAGGAGGTGGTGAGCAGTTCTTC. Translated, it gives CAWTTGGGEQFF.

The chain recombines TRBV7-2 with TRBJ2-5; D call uncertain. This CDR3 region has 13 residues. Germline CDR1 reads SGHTA; CDR2 reads FQGNSA. V lost 2 bases and J 4 bases, leaving 8 bases between the germline ends. The chain's CDR3 is CASSLRPGETQYF. Here the CDR3 DNA reads TGTGCCAGCAGCTTACGTCCAGGAGAGACCCAGTACTTC.